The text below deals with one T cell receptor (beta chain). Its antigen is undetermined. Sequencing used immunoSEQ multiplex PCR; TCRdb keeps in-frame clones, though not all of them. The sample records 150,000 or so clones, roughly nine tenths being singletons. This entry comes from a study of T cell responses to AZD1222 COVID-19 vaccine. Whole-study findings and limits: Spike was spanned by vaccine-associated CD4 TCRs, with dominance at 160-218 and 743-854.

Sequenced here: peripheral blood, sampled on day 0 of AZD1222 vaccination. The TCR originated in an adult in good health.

CDR3 protein: CASSGALSVYEQYF. In DNA form, the CDR3 reads TGTGCCAGCAGTGGAGCCCTTAGTGTCTACGAGCAGTACTTC. The rearrangement uses TRBV2 and TRBJ2-7, with D hard to call. This CDR3 is built from 14 residues. The V end lost 4 bases, the J end lost 3 bases, and 13 bases lay between the germline ends. CDR1 is SNHLY, CDR2 FYNNEI, per germline.